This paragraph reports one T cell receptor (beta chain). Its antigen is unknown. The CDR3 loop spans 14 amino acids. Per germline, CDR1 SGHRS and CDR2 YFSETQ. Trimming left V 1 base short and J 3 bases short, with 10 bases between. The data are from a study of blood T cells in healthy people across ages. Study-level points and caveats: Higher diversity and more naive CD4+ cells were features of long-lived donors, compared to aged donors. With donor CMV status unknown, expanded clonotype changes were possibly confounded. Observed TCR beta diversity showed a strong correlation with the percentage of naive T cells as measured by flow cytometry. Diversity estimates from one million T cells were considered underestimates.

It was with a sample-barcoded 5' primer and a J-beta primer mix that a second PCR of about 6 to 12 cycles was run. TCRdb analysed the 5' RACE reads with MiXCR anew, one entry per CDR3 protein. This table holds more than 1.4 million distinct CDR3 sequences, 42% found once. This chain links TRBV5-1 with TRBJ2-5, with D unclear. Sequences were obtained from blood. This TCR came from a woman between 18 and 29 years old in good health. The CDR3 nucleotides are TGCGCCAGCAGCTTGACCCCCACGGAAGAGACCCAGTACTTC. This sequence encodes CASSLTPTEETQYF.